The clone carrying this T cell receptor beta chain was picked up one time. Antigen specificity is unknown. The CDR3 runs to 18 residues. CDR1 and CDR2 from the germline V gene are SEHNR and FQNEAQ (reference sequence). Germline trimming cut 0 bases from V and 0 bases from J; bases unmatched to any gene: 5. This entry comes from a study of Ad26.COV2.S vaccination and SARS-CoV-2 variants. General study points: Placebo recipients trailed vaccine recipients in spike-specific TCR breadth.

Here immunoSEQ multiplex PCR was the method, and the copy in TCRdb shows in-frame clones only, minus some. Of around 300,000 clones listed, approximately 90% are singletons. Stated treatment: around 19 received Ad26.COV2.S at low or high dose, single or two shots; roughly five received placebo; per-sample allocation not given. Samples came from day 63 after the first vaccine or placebo injection. This chain joins TRBV7-9 and TRBJ1-4, with 9 positions matching TRBD1. The receptor was isolated from a person aged 18-60 years who received the Ad26.COV2.S COVID-19 vaccine or a placebo. The sequencing used peripheral blood, collected in a trial of Ad26.COV2.S vaccine versus placebo. The CDR3 nucleotides read TGTGCCAGCAGCTTAGCGTGGGACAGGGACGCAACTAATGAAAAACTGTTTTTT. Translated: CASSLAWDRDATNEKLFF.